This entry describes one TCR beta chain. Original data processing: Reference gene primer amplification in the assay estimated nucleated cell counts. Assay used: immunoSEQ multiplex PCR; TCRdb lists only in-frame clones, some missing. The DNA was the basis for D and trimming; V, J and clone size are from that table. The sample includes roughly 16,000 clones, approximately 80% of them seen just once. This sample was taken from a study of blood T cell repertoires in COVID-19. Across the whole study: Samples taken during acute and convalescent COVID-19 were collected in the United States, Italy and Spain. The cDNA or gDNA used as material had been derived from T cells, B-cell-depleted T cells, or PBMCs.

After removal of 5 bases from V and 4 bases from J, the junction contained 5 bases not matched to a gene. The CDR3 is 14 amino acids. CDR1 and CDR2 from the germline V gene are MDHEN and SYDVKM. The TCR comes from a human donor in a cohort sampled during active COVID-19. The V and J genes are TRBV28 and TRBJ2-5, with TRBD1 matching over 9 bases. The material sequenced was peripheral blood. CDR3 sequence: CASSPQTGGETQYF. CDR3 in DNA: TGTGCCAGCAGTCCCCAGACAGGGGGAGAGACCCAGTACTTC. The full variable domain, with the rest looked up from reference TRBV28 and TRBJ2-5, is DVKVTQSSRYLVKRTGEKVFLECVQDMDHENMFWYRQDPGLGLRLIYFSYDVKMKEKGDIPEGYSVSREKKERFSLILESASTNQTSMYLCASSPQTGGETQYFGPGTRLLVL.